This section outlines one T cell receptor beta chain sequence together with its context. The antigen remains unidentified. The table came from immunoSEQ multiplex PCR; TCRdb's copy has only in-frame clones and leaves some out. Here the sample spans 120,000 or so clones, roughly four fifths being singletons. This sample was included in a study of radiation and T cells in renal cell carcinoma. Study details: Nephrectomy followed 15 Gy stereotactic body radiation by 4 weeks.

The time point here: blood 2 weeks post-SBRT. The treatment here: 15 Gy SBRT to primary tumor, nephrectomy 4 weeks later. CDR3 length: 15 residues. CDR1 MNHEY and CDR2 SVGAGI come from the germline V gene. The V gene end was trimmed by 6 bases and the J gene end by 1 base; junction bases not matched to a gene: 8. Study outcomes and limitations: Top tumor clonotypes rose in blood 2 weeks post-radiation, then contracted.

The sequence was obtained from a man aged 50 or older with renal cell carcinoma. The chain carries TRBV6-5 and TRBJ2-7; 8 bases are shared with TRBD2. Sequencing used blood, obtained from a patient whose treatment included radiotherapy and nephrectomy. CDR3 loop: CASSRRGVLSYEQYF. In nucleotides, the CDR3 is TGTGCCAGCAGCCGGCGGGGGGTTCTTTCCTACGAGCAGTACTTC.